A selection of T cell receptor beta chains follows, all from one sample in a study of CD8 T cells in ankylosing spondylitis. TCRdb re-derived calls from the 5' RACE reads in MiXCR, one entry per CDR3 protein. Of about 450,000 distinct CDR3 sequences listed, 20% to 30% were seen once; the top ten hold under 0.9%. The sequencing sample was made of blood, either unsorted or a sorted T cell fraction (not recorded which). These receptor sequences come from a male donor with ankylosing spondylitis. CDR3s include the opening cysteine and the closing phenylalanine or tryptophan. A D gene is named only where the DNA matches it firmly. Size is stated for part of the rows, as once, few or many counts, or as a class when the clone is expanded.

V	size	J	D	DNA	CDR3
TRBV4-2	-	TRBJ2-2	-	TGTGCCAGCAGCCAAGATGCAGGCAGGCCCGGGGAGCTGTTTTTT	CASSQDAGRPGELFF
TRBV7-9	-	TRBJ1-3	-	TGTGCCAGCAGCTTAGCCTTGCCCGGGTCTGGAAACACCATATATTTT	CASSLALPGSGNTIYF
TRBV3-1	-	TRBJ2-5	-	TGTGCCAGCAGCCTCGGGGGCCCCCCGAGCGCGACCCAGTACTTC	CASSLGGPPSATQYF
TRBV20-1	few	TRBJ2-2	-	TGCAGTGCTAGAGATCCTTCAGGGGAGGTCCACACCGGGGAGCTGTTTTTT	CSARDPSGEVHTGELFF
TRBV11-2	many	TRBJ1-1	-	TGTGCCAGCAGCATTCCCCTCGGTGAAGCTTTCTTT	CASSIPLGEAFF
TRBV20-1	few	TRBJ1-6	-	TGCAGTGCTAGGCCGGATTCTCCAAGGAATTCACCCCTCCACTTT	CSARPDSPRNSPLHF
TRBV9	-	TRBJ2-1	-	TGTGCCAGCAGCCCCATCGGGAGCGTGGCTGAGCAGTTCTTC	CASSPIGSVAEQFF
TRBV20-1	few	TRBJ2-1	TRBD2	TGCAGTGCTAGGGGACTAGCTCGTAATGAGCAGTTCTTC	CSARGLARNEQFF
TRBV20-1	-	TRBJ2-1	-	TGCAGTGCTAACCGACCACAACGGAATGAGCAGTTCTTC	CSANRPQRNEQFF
TRBV5-1	few	TRBJ2-1	-	TGCGCCAGCAGCTTGGGTCAGTTGGCAGGTTACAATGAGCAGTTCTTC	CASSLGQLAGYNEQFF
TRBV4-2	few	TRBJ1-4	-	TGTGCCAGCAGCCAACCCGAGGGGAACCGAGACATGACTAATGAAAAACTGTTTTTT	CASSQPEGNRDMTNEKLFF
TRBV18	few	TRBJ2-3	-	TGTGCCAGCACCAACTCCGGCGGGACGGGTACGCAGTATTTT	CASTNSGGTGTQYF
TRBV29-1	few	TRBJ2-3	TRBD2	TGCAGCGTTGACGGACTAGCGCCTAGCACAGATACGCAGTATTTT	CSVDGLAPSTDTQYF
TRBV5-1	few	TRBJ1-6	-	TGCGCCAGCAGCGCTGGACAGTTGAATTCACCCCTCCACTTT	CASSAGQLNSPLHF
TRBV12-3/TRBV12-4	-	TRBJ1-5	TRBD1	TGTGCCAGCACTCGACAGGGCTTAGGGCCCCAGCATTTT	CASTRQGLGPQHF
TRBV21-1	-	TRBJ1-6	-	TGTGCCAGCAGCAAAGTCACCCAAGGCAATTCACCCCTCCACTTT	CASSKVTQGNSPLHF
TRBV5-1	few	TRBJ2-1	TRBD1	TGCGCCAGCAGCATGACAGGGGAAATTACCTACAATGAGCAGTTCTTC	CASSMTGEITYNEQFF
TRBV11-2	few	TRBJ1-2	-	TGTGCCAGCAGCTTAGAGGTGGAAGGGTACTATGGCTACACCTTC	CASSLEVEGYYGYTF
TRBV7-8	few	TRBJ2-1	-	TGTGCCAGCAGAACCAGATTTGAGAACAATGAGCAGTTCTTC	CASRTRFENNEQFF
TRBV7-2	-	TRBJ2-2	-	TGTGCCAGCAGCTTAGTCCATAGCGGCCGGCTGTTTTTT	CASSLVHSGRLFF
TRBV9	-	TRBJ2-1	-	TGTGCCAGCAGCTCCCGGGTCGTCCTCTCCTACAATGAGCAGTTCTTC	CASSSRVVLSYNEQFF
TRBV5-1	-	TRBJ1-6	-	TGCGCCAGCAGCCAGACAGGCCGGAGTTCACCCCTCCACTTT	CASSQTGRSSPLHF
TRBV10-3	-	TRBJ1-1	-	TGTGCCATCAGGGGACGTCAGAACACTGAAGCTTTCTTT	CAIRGRQNTEAFF
TRBV12-3/TRBV12-4	-	TRBJ1-5	TRBD1	TGTGCCAGCAGCCAGGACAGGGGAAGACAGCCCCAGCATTTT	CASSQDRGRQPQHF
TRBV2	-	TRBJ2-1	TRBD2	TGTGCCAGCAGTGCACTAGCGGTACACAATGAGCAGTTCTTC	CASSALAVHNEQFF
TRBV12-3/TRBV12-4	few	TRBJ1-6	-	TGTGCCAGCAGTCTTCAGGGAGGTGGGACCCTCCACTTT	CASSLQGGGTLHF
TRBV11-2	few	TRBJ2-7	-	TGTGCCAGCAGGTTCCTCGGGGAGCAGTACTTC	CASRFLGEQYF
TRBV3-1	few	TRBJ2-2	-	TGTGCCAGCAGCCAAGTCGTTCAACAGGGTGGGACCGGGGAGCTGTTTTTT	CASSQVVQQGGTGELFF
TRBV7-2	few	TRBJ1-2	TRBD1	TGTGCCAGCAGCACTCGACAGGGGGCAAGAAACTATGGCTACACCTTC	CASSTRQGARNYGYTF
TRBV12-3/TRBV12-4	few	TRBJ2-3	TRBD2	TGTGCCAGCAGCTCTCGACTAGCGGGATTACCCACAGATACGCAGTATTTT	CASSSRLAGLPTDTQYF
TRBV20-1	-	TRBJ2-5	-	TGCAGTGCTAGCCCGACAGCCGTCCACGAGACCCAGTACTTC	CSASPTAVHETQYF
TRBV3-1	-	TRBJ2-2	TRBD1	TGTGCCAGCAGCCGGTCCGGGACAGGGGTTTCTAACGGGGAGCTGTTTTTT	CASSRSGTGVSNGELFF
TRBV3-1	-	TRBJ2-1	TRBD2	TGTGCCAGCAGCCAAGAAGGACTAGCGGAAGAGCAGTTCTTC	CASSQEGLAEEQFF
TRBV7-2	-	TRBJ2-2	TRBD2	TGTGCCAGCAGCCTAAGACTAGCGGGAGTATCCGGGGAGCTGTTTTTT	CASSLRLAGVSGELFF
TRBV18	-	TRBJ2-1	-	TGTGCCAGCTCACCACCCTGGGGTGAGCAGTTCTTC	CASSPPWGEQFF
TRBV12-3/TRBV12-4	-	TRBJ1-5	-	TGTGCCAGCAGTTTTACCAGTCGACAGCCCCAGCATTTT	CASSFTSRQPQHF
TRBV12-3/TRBV12-4	-	TRBJ2-3	-	TGTGCCAGCAGTCGGATAGCCCAACCGGCAGATACGCAGTATTTT	CASSRIAQPADTQYF
TRBV15	-	TRBJ2-5	-	TGTGCCACCAGCAGAGATGGGGAGACCCAGTACTTC	CATSRDGETQYF
TRBV7-2	few	TRBJ2-6	-	TGTGCCAGCAGCTTAACAGGCCTCTCTGGGGCCAACGTCCTGACTTTC	CASSLTGLSGANVLTF
TRBV30	-	TRBJ2-5	-	TGTGCCTGGAGTGCAGTTTCGGGAGAGACCCAGTACTTC	CAWSAVSGETQYF
TRBV5-6	-	TRBJ2-1	TRBD2	TGTGCCAGCACTACTAGCGAACTTCCCTACAATGAGCAGTTCTTC	CASTTSELPYNEQFF